This TCR beta chain was captured in a study of beta chain features in type 1 diabetes. Study overall: Cells sorted and examined across all samples totaled over 95 million.

This clone was found a few times. The antigen remains unidentified. Around 100 mL of blood, on average, came from one heparinised draw per donor. The CDR3 consists of 14 residues. Per germline, CDR1 SGHDT and CDR2 YYEEEE. V shed 4 bases and J shed 3 bases, with 11 bases lying between them. Expressed TCRB transcripts were sequenced after all isolated RNA was converted to cDNA. Produced via immunoSEQ multiplex PCR; TCRdb's table is partial and in-frame only. The data show 85,000 to 110,000 clones, 25% to 35% seen once. General study points: Researchers reported that naive, central memory and Treg TCRB repertoires appeared more similar in patients than in healthy donors. Moderate yet significant TCRB CDR3 shortening was seen in Type 1 diabetes patients in all four CD4+ subsets. High TCR expression in some cells could lead to their over-representation in cDNA sequencing.

This clonotype was sampled from a woman aged 18-29 years with type 1 diabetes. The J gene is TRBJ2-1, the V gene TRBV5-6; a possible D gene is TRBD1 (6 bases). Sequences were obtained from central memory CD4+ T cells from blood. The CDR3 sequence is CASSPWTDYNEQFF. The DNA of the CDR3 is TGTGCCAGCAGCCCTTGGACAGACTACAATGAGCAGTTCTTC. The full variable domain, completed using reference TRBV5-6 and TRBJ2-1, is DAGVTQSPTHLIKTRGQQVTLRCSPKSGHDTVSWYQQALGQGPQFIFQYYEEEERQRGNFPDRFSGHQFPNYSSELNVNALLLGDSALYLCASSPWTDYNEQFFGPGTRLTVL.